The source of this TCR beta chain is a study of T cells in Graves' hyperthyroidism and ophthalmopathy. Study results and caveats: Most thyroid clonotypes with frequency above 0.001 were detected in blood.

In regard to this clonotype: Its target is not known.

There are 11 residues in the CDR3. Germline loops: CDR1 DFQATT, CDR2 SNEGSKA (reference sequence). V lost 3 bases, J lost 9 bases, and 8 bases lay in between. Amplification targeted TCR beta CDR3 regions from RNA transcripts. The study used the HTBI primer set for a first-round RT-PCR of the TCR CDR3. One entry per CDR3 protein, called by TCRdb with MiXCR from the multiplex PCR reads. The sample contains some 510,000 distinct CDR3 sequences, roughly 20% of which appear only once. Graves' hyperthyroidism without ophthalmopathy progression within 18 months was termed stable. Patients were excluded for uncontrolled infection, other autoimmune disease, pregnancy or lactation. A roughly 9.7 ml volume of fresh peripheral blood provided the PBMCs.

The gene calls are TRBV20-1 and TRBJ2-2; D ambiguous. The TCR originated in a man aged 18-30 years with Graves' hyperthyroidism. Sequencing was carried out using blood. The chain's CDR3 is CSASNQRELFF. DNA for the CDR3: TGCAGTGCTAGTAATCAGAGGGAGCTGTTTTTT.